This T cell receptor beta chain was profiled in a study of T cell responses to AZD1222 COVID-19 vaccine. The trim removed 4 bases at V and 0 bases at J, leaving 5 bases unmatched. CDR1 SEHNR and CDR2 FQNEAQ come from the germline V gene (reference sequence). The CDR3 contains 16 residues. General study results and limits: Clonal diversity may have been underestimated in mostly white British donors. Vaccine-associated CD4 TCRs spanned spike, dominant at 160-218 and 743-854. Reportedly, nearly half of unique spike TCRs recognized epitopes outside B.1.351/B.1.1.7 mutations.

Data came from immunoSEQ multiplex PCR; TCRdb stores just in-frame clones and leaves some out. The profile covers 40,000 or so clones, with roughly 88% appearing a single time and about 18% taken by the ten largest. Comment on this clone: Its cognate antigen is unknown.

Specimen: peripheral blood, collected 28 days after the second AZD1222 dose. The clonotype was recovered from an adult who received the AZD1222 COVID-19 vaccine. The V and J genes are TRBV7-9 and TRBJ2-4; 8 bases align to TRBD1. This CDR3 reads CASSYSTGVAKNIQYF. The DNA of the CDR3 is TGTGCCAGCAGCTATTCGACAGGGGTAGCCAAAAACATTCAGTACTTC.